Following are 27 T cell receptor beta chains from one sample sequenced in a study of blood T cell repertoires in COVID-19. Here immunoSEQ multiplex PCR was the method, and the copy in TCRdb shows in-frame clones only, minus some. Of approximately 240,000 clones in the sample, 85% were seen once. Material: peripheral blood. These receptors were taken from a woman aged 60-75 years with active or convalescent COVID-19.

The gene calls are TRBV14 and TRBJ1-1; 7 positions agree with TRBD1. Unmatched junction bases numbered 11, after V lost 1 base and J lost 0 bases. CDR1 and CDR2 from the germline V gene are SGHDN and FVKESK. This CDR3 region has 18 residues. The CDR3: CASSQVTGLSPLNTEAFF. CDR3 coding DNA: TGTGCCAGCAGCCAAGTGACAGGGCTCTCCCCCCTGAACACTGAAGCTTTCTTT.

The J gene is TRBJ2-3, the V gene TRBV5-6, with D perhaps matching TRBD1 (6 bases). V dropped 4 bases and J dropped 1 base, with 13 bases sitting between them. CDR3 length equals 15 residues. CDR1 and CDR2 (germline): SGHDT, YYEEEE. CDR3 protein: CASSQQGLGTDTQYF. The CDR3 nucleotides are TGTGCCAGCAGCCAACAGGGATTAGGCACAGATACGCAGTATTTT.

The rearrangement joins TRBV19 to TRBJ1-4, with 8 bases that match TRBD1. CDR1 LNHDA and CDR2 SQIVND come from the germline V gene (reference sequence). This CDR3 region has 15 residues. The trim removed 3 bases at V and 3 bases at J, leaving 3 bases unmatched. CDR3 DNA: TGTGCCAGTAGTATCACAGGGGGGCCTAATGAAAAACTGTTTTTT. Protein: CASSITGGPNEKLFF.

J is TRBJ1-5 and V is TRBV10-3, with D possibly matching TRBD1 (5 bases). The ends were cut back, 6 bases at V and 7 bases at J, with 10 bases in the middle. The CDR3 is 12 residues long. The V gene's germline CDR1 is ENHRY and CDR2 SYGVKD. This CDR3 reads CAISREAQPQHF. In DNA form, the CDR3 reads TGTGCCATCAGCAGGGAGGCGCAGCCCCAGCATTTT.

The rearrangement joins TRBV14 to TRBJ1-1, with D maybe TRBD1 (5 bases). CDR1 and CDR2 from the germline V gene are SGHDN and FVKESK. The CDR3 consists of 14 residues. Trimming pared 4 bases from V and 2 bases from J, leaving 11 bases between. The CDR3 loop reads CASSLGTVNTEAFF. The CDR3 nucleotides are TGTGCCAGCAGCCTCGGGACTGTAAACACTGAAGCTTTCTTT.

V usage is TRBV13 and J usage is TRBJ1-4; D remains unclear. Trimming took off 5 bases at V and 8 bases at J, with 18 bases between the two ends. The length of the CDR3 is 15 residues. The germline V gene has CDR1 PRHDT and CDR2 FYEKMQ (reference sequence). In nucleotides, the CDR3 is TGTGCCAGCAGCCCGAGTGAGGGTGGAGGGGAAAAACTGTTTTTT. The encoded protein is CASSPSEGGGEKLFF.

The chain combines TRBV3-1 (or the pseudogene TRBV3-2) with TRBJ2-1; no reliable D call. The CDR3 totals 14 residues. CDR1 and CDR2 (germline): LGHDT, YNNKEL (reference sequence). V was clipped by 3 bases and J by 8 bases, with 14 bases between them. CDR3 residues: CASSQASFLYEQFF. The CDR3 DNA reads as TGTGCCAGCAGCCAGGCATCCTTTTTGTATGAGCAGTTCTTC.

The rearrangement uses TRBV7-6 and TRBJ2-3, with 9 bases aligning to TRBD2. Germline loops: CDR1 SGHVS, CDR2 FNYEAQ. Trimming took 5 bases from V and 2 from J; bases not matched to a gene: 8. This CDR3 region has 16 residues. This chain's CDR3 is CASSLPSGGNTDTQYF. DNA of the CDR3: TGTGCCAGCAGCCTCCCGAGCGGGGGGAACACAGATACGCAGTATTTT.

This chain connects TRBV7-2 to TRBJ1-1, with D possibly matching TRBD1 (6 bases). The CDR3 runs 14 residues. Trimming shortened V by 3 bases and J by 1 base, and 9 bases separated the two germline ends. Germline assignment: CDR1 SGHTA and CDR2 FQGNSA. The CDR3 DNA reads TGTGCCAGCAGCTTCTCCAGGGGGAACACTGAAGCTTTCTTT. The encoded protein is CASSFSRGNTEAFF.

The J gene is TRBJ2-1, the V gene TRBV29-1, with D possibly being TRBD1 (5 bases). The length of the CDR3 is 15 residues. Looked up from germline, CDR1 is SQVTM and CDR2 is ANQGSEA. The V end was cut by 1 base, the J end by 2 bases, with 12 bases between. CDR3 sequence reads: CSVEGGQGPYNEQFF. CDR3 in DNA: TGCAGCGTTGAAGGGGGCCAGGGCCCCTACAATGAGCAGTTCTTC.

CDR3: CSVEMGELHEQYF. The CDR3 DNA follows: TGCAGCGTTGAAATGGGCGAGCTCCACGAGCAGTACTTC. This rearrangement joins TRBV29-1 to TRBJ2-7; D uncertain. This CDR3 region has 13 residues. CDR1 SQVTM and CDR2 ANQGSEA come from the germline V gene. Trimming took off 2 bases at V and 5 bases at J, with 13 bases between the two ends.

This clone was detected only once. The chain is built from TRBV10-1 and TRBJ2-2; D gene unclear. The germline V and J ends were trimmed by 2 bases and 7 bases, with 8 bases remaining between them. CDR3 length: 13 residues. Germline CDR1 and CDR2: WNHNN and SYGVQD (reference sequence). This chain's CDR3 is CASSETSGGELFF. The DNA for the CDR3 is TGCGCCAGCAGTGAGACGTCCGGCGGGGAGCTGTTTTTT.

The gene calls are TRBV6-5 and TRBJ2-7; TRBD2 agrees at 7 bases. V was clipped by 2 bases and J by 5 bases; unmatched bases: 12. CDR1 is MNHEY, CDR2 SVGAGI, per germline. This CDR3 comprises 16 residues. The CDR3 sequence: CASSYSPGGPGNEQYF. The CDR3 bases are TGTGCCAGCAGTTACAGTCCGGGAGGACCGGGGAACGAGCAGTACTTC.

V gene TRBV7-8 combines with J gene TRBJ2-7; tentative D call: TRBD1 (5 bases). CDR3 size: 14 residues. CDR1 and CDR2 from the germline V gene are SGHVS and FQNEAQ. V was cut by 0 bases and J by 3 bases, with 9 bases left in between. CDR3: CASSLAGEFYEQYV. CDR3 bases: TGTGCCAGCAGCTTAGCAGGGGAATTCTACGAGCAGTACGTC.

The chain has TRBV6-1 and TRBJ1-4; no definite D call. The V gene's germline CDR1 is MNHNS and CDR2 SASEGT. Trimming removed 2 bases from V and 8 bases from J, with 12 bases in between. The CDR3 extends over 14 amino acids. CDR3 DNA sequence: TGTGCCAGCAGTGAACCCAGGACGGGGGAAAAACTGTTTTTT. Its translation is CASSEPRTGEKLFF.

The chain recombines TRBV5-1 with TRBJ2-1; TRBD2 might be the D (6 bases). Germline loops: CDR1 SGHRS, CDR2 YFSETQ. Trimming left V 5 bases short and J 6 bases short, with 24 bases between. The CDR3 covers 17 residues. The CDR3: CASRNFQGREWGNEQFF. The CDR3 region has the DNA TGCGCCAGCAGGAACTTCCAGGGTCGGGAGTGGGGCAATGAGCAGTTCTTC.

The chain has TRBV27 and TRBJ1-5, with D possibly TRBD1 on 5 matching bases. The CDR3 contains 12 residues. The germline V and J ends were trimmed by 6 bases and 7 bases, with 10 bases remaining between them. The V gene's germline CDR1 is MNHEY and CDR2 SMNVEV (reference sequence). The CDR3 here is CASRGEGQPQHF. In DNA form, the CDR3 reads TGTGCCAGCAGGGGGGAGGGCCAGCCCCAGCATTTT.

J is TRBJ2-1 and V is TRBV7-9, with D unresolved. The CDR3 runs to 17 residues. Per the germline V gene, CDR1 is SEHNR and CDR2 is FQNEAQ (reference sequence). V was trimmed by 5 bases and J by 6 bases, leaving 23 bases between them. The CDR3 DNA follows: TGTGCCAGCAGCCTCCCCAGGTCCGAACAACCCTCCAATGAGCAGTTCTTC. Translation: CASSLPRSEQPSNEQFF.

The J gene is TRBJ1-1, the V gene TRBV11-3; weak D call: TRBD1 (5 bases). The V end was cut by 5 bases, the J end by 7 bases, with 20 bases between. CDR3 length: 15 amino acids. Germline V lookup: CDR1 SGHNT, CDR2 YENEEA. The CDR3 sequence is CASSIGVGGFSEAFF. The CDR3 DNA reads TGTGCCAGCAGCATAGGGGTGGGGGGATTCAGTGAAGCTTTCTTT.

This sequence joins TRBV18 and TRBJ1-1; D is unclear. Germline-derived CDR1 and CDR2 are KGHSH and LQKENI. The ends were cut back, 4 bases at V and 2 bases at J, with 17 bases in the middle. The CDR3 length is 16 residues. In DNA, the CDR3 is TGTGCCAGCTCACTTGTGGGAGGCGAACCCAACACTGAAGCTTTCTTT. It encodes CASSLVGGEPNTEAFF.

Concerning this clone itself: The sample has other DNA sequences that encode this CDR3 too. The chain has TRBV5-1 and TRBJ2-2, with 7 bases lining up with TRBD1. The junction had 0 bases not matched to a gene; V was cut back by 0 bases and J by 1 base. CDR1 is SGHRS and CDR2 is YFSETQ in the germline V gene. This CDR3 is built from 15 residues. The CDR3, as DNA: TGCGCCAGCAGCTTGGGACAGGGGAACACCGGGGAGCTGTTTTTT. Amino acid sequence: CASSLGQGNTGELFF.

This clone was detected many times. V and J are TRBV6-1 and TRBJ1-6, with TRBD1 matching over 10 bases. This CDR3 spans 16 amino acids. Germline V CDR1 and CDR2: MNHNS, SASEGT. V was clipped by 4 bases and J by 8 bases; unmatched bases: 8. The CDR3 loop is CASSVGTGERYSPLHF. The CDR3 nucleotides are TGTGCCAGCAGTGTGGGGACAGGGGAAAGGTATTCACCCCTCCACTTT.

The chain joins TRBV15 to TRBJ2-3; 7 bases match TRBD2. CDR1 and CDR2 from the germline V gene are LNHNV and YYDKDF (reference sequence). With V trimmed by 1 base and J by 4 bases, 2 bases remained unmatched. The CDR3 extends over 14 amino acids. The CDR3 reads CATSRGLAPDTQYF. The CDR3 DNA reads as TGTGCCACCAGCAGAGGACTAGCCCCAGATACGCAGTATTTT.

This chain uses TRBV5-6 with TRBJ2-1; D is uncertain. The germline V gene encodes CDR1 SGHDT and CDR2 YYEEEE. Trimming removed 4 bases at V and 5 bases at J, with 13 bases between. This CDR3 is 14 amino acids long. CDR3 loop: CASSLTSDHNEQFF. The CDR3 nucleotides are TGTGCCAGCAGCCTAACCAGCGACCACAATGAGCAGTTCTTC.

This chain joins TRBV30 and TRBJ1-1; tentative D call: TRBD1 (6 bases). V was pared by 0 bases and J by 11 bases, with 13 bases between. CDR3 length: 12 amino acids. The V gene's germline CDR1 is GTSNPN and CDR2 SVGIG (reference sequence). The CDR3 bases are TGTGCCTGGAGTGTTTGGGGGCTGGACGCTTTCTTT. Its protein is CAWSVWGLDAFF.

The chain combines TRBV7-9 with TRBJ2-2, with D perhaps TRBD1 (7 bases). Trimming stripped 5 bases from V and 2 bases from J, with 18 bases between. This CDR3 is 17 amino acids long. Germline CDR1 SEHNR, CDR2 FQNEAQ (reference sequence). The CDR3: CASSAGQPPLNTGELFF. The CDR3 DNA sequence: TGTGCCAGCAGCGCGGGACAGCCTCCCTTAAACACCGGGGAGCTGTTTTTT.

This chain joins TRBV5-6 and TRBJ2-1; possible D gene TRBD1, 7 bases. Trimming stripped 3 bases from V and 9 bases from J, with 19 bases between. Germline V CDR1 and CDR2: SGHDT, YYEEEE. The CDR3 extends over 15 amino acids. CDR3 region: CASSSTGTGIAEQFF. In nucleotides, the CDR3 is TGTGCCAGCAGCTCGACAGGGACTGGCATAGCTGAGCAGTTCTTC.